The text below deals with one T cell receptor beta chain. Generated by immunoSEQ multiplex PCR, the TCRdb table keeps only in-frame clones and is missing some. The repertoire holds hundreds of thousands of clones, with 85% to 90% as singletons. These data belong to a study of blood T cell repertoires in COVID-19. Study-level information: PBMCs, B-cell-depleted T cells, or T cells were the source of the cDNA or gDNA that made up the material.

V shed 4 bases and J shed 7 bases, with 19 bases lying between them. CDR1 is ENHRY and CDR2 is SYGVKD in the germline V gene. This CDR3 region has 15 residues. The receptor's source is a woman aged 45-59 years with COVID-19, enrolled during active disease. Sequencing was performed on peripheral blood. This sequence joins TRBV10-3 and TRBJ1-2; TRBD1 is a possible D gene (6 bases). CDR3: CAISGTAGEIGGYTF. DNA for the CDR3: TGTGCCATCAGTGGGACCGCAGGGGAAATCGGTGGCTACACCTTC.